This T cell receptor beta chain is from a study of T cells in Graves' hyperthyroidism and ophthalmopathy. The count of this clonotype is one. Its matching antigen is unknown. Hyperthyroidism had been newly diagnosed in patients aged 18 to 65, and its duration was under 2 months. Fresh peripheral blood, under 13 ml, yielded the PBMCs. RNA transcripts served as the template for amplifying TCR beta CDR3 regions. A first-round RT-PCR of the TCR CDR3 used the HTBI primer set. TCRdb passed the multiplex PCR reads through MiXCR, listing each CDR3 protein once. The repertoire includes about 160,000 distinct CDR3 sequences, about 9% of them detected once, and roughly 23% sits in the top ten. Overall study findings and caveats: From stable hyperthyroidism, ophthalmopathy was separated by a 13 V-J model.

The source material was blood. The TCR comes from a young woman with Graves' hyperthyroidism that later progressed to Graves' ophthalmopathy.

CDR3 sequence (DNA): TGTGCCAGCAACCCCGGGACGGAGCAAGAGACCCAGTACTTC. As protein: CASNPGTEQETQYF. The chain recombines TRBV5-4 with TRBJ2-5, with D perhaps matching TRBD1 or TRBD2 (5 bases each). This CDR3 is 14 amino acids long. V lost 6 bases, J lost 2 bases, and 14 bases lay in between. Germline CDR1 is SGHNT and CDR2 is YYREEE (reference sequence).